This T cell receptor beta chain was sequenced in a study of memory CD4+ T cells and cytomegalovirus serostatus. Whole-study findings and limits: The CMV-associated TCR signature appears largely within the CD4+ memory repertoire.

Single viable CD3+CD4+CD8-CD45RO+ cells were sorted as the memory CD4+ T cells. Serum IgG to CMV pp150, pp28, p38 and p52 defined serostatus. Unmatched junction bases numbered 2, after V lost 3 bases and J lost 0 bases. The CDR3 is 14 residues long. Germline V gene sequence: CDR1 LGHNA, CDR2 YNFKEQ. Profiling relied on immunoSEQ multiplex PCR, and the TCRdb table lists in-frame clones only, not all of them. The data hold tens of thousands of clones, with around four fifths observed a single time. In regard to this clone: Antigen specificity is unknown.

The TCR sequence derives from an adult in good health and CMV-seropositive. This chain links TRBV4-2 with TRBJ2-7; 7 bases line up with TRBD2. Sequencing was performed on memory CD4+ T cells from blood. CDR3 sequence reads: CASSQGGSSYEQYF. CDR3 nucleotide sequence: TGTGCCAGCAGCCAGGGGGGGAGCTCCTACGAGCAGTACTTC.